Detailed here is one TCR beta chain. Original processing methods: Estimation of nucleated cell counts was performed using reference gene primer amplification. The assay was immunoSEQ multiplex PCR, and TCRdb's table has in-frame clones only and misses some. V and J calls and clone size are given by that table; D and trimming were obtained from the DNA. In the table there are 150,000 to 200,000 clones, about 80% of which are singletons. This CDR3 is 14 amino acids long. Trimming at V came to 3 bases and at J to 2 bases, leaving 1 base not matched to a gene. Germline CDR1 reads SGHNT; CDR2 reads YYREEE (reference sequence). The sample comes from a study of blood T cell repertoires in COVID-19. Study details: There were acute and convalescent COVID-19 samples, and they came from the United States, Italy and Spain.

Sequencing was done on a sample of peripheral blood. The sequence came from a human donor with acute or convalescent COVID-19. The donor label of this sample is uncertain. The V call is TRBV5-4, the J call TRBJ2-1; 8 bases agree with TRBD2. Written as DNA, the CDR3 is TGTGCCAGCAGCTCTAGCGGGCCCTACAATGAGCAGTTCTTC. Translated, it gives CASSSSGPYNEQFF. The variable domain in full, completed from reference TRBV5-4 and TRBJ2-1, reads ETGVTQSPTHLIKTRGQQVTLRCSSQSGHNTVSWYQQALGQGPQFIFQYYREEENGRGNFPPRFSGLQFPNYSSELNVNALELDDSALYLCASSSSGPYNEQFFGPGTRLTVL.